Shown below are 32 T cell receptor beta chains from a single sample sequenced in a study of cytomegalovirus exposure and HLA in healthy donors. The study ran its PCR with 60 Vbeta and 13 Jbeta primers. Assay: immunoSEQ multiplex PCR; the TCRdb copy retains only in-frame clones and omits some. Found here are 150,000 or so clones, roughly 79% of them singletons; the top ten hold roughly 1.4%. The specimen was PBMCs. These receptors were collected from a man between 40 and 49 years old in good health and CMV-seronegative.

The rearrangement joins TRBV30 to TRBJ2-2; TRBD2 matches at 7 bases. The germline gives CDR1 GTSNPN, CDR2 SVGIG (reference sequence). V shed 5 bases and J 9 bases; nucleotides not matched to a gene: 6. This CDR3 is built from 12 residues. The CDR3, as DNA: TGTGCCTGGGAGGGACTACGCAGGGAGCTGTTTTTT. Its protein product is CAWEGLRRELFF.

V usage is TRBV27 and J usage is TRBJ2-7; the D gene is possibly TRBD1 (5 bases). The CDR3 sequence is 14 residues long. The V and J ends lost 2 bases and 7 bases respectively, with 15 bases between them. Germline CDR1 is MNHEY and CDR2 is SMNVEV (reference sequence). The CDR3 bases are TGTGCCAGCAGTTTAAGGGGCCCTAGGAATGAGCAGTACTTC. Protein product: CASSLRGPRNEQYF.

The rearrangement links TRBV30 to TRBJ1-2; 8 bases are shared with TRBD1. The CDR3 covers 13 residues. The V gene end was trimmed by 3 bases and the J gene end by 4 bases; junction bases not matched to a gene: 4. In germline, CDR1 is GTSNPN, CDR2 SVGIG (reference sequence). Here the CDR3 DNA reads TGTGCCTGGAGGCCAGGGGGCGGCTATGGCTACACCTTC. This translates into CAWRPGGGYGYTF.

The V gene is TRBV16, the J gene TRBJ1-5; possible D gene TRBD1, 6 bases. Trimming left V 6 bases short and J 4 bases short, with 16 bases between. Germline CDR1 KGHSY, CDR2 FQNENV. CDR3 length equals 15 residues. Written as DNA, the CDR3 is TGTGCCAGCAGTGAGGGGGGGAGCGGGAATCAGCCCCAGCATTTT. It codes for CASSEGGSGNQPQHF.

V and J are TRBV6-1 and TRBJ2-1, with D possibly being TRBD2 (6 bases). The ends were cut back, 2 bases at V and 5 bases at J, with 16 bases in the middle. Per the germline V gene, CDR1 is MNHNS and CDR2 is SASEGT. The CDR3 runs 16 residues. CDR3 nucleotide sequence: TGTGCCAGCAGTGAATATCTATGGAGGGCGGACAATGAGCAGTTCTTC. Translated, it gives CASSEYLWRADNEQFF.

The V call is TRBV19, the J call TRBJ2-3, with TRBD2 matching 11 bases. V lost 5 bases to trimming and J lost 7 bases; unmatched junction nucleotides: 11. Germline CDR1 is LNHDA and CDR2 is SQIVND (reference sequence). The CDR3 totals 16 residues. The CDR3 loop is CASSYWTSGFWNTQYF. As DNA, the CDR3 is TGTGCCAGTAGTTACTGGACTAGCGGGTTTTGGAATACGCAGTATTTT.

This clone was seen more than once but under ten times. The chain is built from TRBV27 and TRBJ1-5, with D tentatively TRBD1 (5 bases). The V end lost 3 bases, the J end lost 6 bases, and 15 bases lay between the germline ends. This CDR3 spans 15 amino acids. Germline-derived CDR1 and CDR2 are MNHEY and SMNVEV (reference sequence). The CDR3 sequence is CASSFRGGRGQPQHF. CDR3 nucleotide sequence: TGTGCCAGCAGTTTTCGAGGAGGGAGGGGTCAGCCCCAGCATTTT.

On this clone itself: Distinct nucleotide sequences in the sample also encode this CDR3. V and J are TRBV5-1 and TRBJ1-6; 7 bases map to TRBD1. There are 14 residues in the CDR3. Germline lookup yields CDR1 SGHRS and CDR2 YFSETQ. V gave up 0 bases and J gave up 7 bases; unmatched junction bases: 1. CDR3 sequence: CASSLDRGNSPLHF. CDR3 DNA sequence: TGCGCCAGCAGCTTGGACAGGGGAAATTCACCCCTCCACTTT.

V and J are TRBV28 and TRBJ1-2; D possibly corresponds to TRBD1 (6 bases). Germline CDR1 MDHEN, CDR2 SYDVKM. The V end lost 4 bases, the J end lost 3 bases, and 12 bases lay between the germline ends. The CDR3 is made up of 14 amino acids. In DNA form, the CDR3 reads TGTGCCAGCAGTTCCCCACAGGGCCACTATGGCTACACCTTC. It specifies CASSSPQGHYGYTF.

V gene TRBV6-6 combines with J gene TRBJ1-2; a weak D match, TRBD1 (6 bases). V gave up 5 bases and J gave up 8 bases, with 12 bases separating them. Looked up from germline, CDR1 is MNHNY and CDR2 is SVGAGI (reference sequence). The CDR3 extends over 12 amino acids. This chain's CDR3 is CASSNRERGYTF. CDR3 sequence (DNA): TGTGCCAGCAGTAACAGGGAGAGAGGCTACACCTTC.

The chain recombines TRBV5-8 with TRBJ1-5; 9 bases are shared with TRBD1. Germline V gives CDR1 SGHTS, CDR2 YDEGEE. This CDR3 spans 16 amino acids. The V segment lost 3 bases and the J segment 2 bases; nucleotides outside the gene matches: 6. Written as DNA, the CDR3 is TGTGCCAGCAGCTCCGGGACAGGGCGCGGCAATCAGCCCCAGCATTTT. Translation: CASSSGTGRGNQPQHF.

In this sample, this clone turned up a few times. The chain joins TRBV18 to TRBJ1-5; D possibly corresponds to TRBD1 (5 bases). The CDR3 spans 15 residues. With 2 bases removed from V and 4 bases from J, the gap between germline ends came to 12 bases. CDR1 and CDR2 (germline): KGHSH, LQKENI. Written as DNA, the CDR3 is TGTGCCAGCTCACCAGGGGACTCACTGAATCAGCCCCAGCATTTT. This sequence encodes CASSPGDSLNQPQHF. Drawing the rest from reference TRBV18 and TRBJ1-5, the complete variable domain is NAGVMQNPRHLVRRRGQEARLRCSPMKGHSHVYWYRQLPEEGLKFMVYLQKENIIDESGMPKERFSAEFPKEGPSILRIQQVVRGDSAAYFCASSPGDSLNQPQHFGDGTRLSIL.

This clone was recorded only once. The V and J genes are TRBV21-1 and TRBJ2-7; the tabulated D call, TRBD2, remains unverified against the DNA. TRBV21-1 represents a pseudogene. This CDR3 is 18 amino acids long. DNA for the CDR3: TGTGCCAGCAGCAAAGTGAAGGGGACTCGACCCGGATCATACGAGCAGTACGTC. It specifies CASSKVKGTRPGSYEQYV.

The chain has TRBV5-1 and TRBJ2-5; the match to TRBD1 covers 12 bases. Judging by the DNA end, TRBJ2-7 fits better; the J call may be wrong. CDR1 and CDR2 from the germline V gene are SGHRS and YFSETQ. CDR3 length equals 16 residues. CDR3 bases: TGCGCCAGCAGCTTCGACCGGGACAGGGGGCGGTACGAGCAGTACTTC. Protein: CASSFDRDRGRYEQYF.

This clone was seen only once. The chain is built from TRBV19 and TRBJ2-1, with D possibly being TRBD2 (6 bases). Trimming removed 1 base from V and 6 bases from J, with 10 bases in between. This CDR3 comprises 14 residues. CDR1 LNHDA and CDR2 SQIVND come from the germline V gene (reference sequence). The CDR3 protein is CASSIASGANEQFF. CDR3 nucleotide sequence: TGTGCCAGTAGTATAGCATCGGGAGCCAATGAGCAGTTCTTC.

The gene calls are TRBV7-8 and TRBJ2-4; the D is unclear. The ends were cut back, 5 bases at V and 1 base at J, with 18 bases in the middle. CDR1 SGHVS and CDR2 FQNEAQ come from the germline V gene. CDR3 length: 17 residues. The CDR3 sequence: CASSPPEFIYAKNIQYF. CDR3 in DNA: TGTGCCAGCAGCCCACCCGAGTTCATTTATGCCAAAAACATTCAGTACTTC.

This clone was observed once. The chain couples TRBV9 to TRBJ1-3; TRBD1 agrees at 7 bases. Trimming took 3 bases from V and 11 from J; bases not matched to a gene: 5. This CDR3 is 12 amino acids long. Germline CDR1 is SGDLS and CDR2 is YYNGEE. This chain's CDR3 is CASSGGGQAIYF. Written as DNA, the CDR3 is TGTGCCAGCAGCGGAGGGGGCCAAGCCATATATTTT.

This chain links TRBV18 with TRBJ2-3; 7 nucleotides line up with TRBD2. V shed 3 bases and J 0 bases; nucleotides not matched to a gene: 3. Germline V CDR1 and CDR2: KGHSH, LQKENI. This CDR3 is built from 15 residues. The CDR3 DNA is TGTGCCAGCTCACCCGTACTAGCGAGCACAGATACGCAGTATTTT. It is translated as CASSPVLASTDTQYF. Full variable domain (outside the CDR3, taken from reference TRBV18 and TRBJ2-3): NAGVMQNPRHLVRRRGQEARLRCSPMKGHSHVYWYRQLPEEGLKFMVYLQKENIIDESGMPKERFSAEFPKEGPSILRIQQVVRGDSAAYFCASSPVLASTDTQYFGPGTRLTVL.

CDR3 protein: CASSLDPGTLNTEAFF. CDR3 nucleotide sequence: TGTGCCAGCAGCTTAGATCCAGGCACTTTGAACACTGAAGCTTTCTTT. The V and J genes are TRBV11-2 and TRBJ1-1; the D is unclear. There are 16 residues in the CDR3. Germline CDR1 reads SGHAT; CDR2 reads FQNNGV. V lost 0 bases and J lost 0, with 11 bases in between.

The chain links TRBV19 to TRBJ2-3; 12 nucleotides line up with TRBD2. The CDR3 length is 13 residues. From germline, CDR1 is LNHDA and CDR2 SQIVND (reference sequence). With V trimmed by 9 bases and J by 4 bases, 2 bases remained unmatched. CDR3 DNA sequence: TGTGCCAGCCGACTAGCGGGAGCAGATACGCAGTATTTT. Translating gives CASRLAGADTQYF. The whole variable domain, remainder taken from reference TRBV19 and TRBJ2-3, is DGGITQSPKYLFRKEGQNVTLSCEQNLNHDAMYWYRQDPGQGLRLIYYSQIVNDFQKGDIAEGYSVSREKKESFPLTVTSAQKNPTAFYLCASRLAGADTQYFGPGTRLTVL.

This clone was detected once. This sequence joins TRBV18 and TRBJ2-6; 7 nucleotides match TRBD1. CDR3 size: 18 residues. V lost 3 bases, J lost 2 bases, and 10 bases stayed unmatched. Germline V gene lookup returns CDR1 KGHSH and CDR2 LQKENI. This CDR3 is CASSPDRVYQAGANVLTF. In DNA form, the CDR3 reads TGTGCCAGCTCACCCGACAGGGTCTATCAGGCTGGGGCCAACGTCCTGACTTTC.

In the case of this clone: A read error may account for a junction end that differs from germline. The chain carries TRBV7-9 and TRBJ2-7; 7 bases match TRBD1. Germline V gives CDR1 SEHNR, CDR2 FQNEAQ (reference sequence). This CDR3 has 14 residues. CDR3 residues: CSSGTGQKLYEQYF. CDR3 DNA: TGTTCCAGCGGAACGGGACAGAAGCTTTACGAGCAGTACTTC.

V gene TRBV5-4 combines with J gene TRBJ2-1; D gene unclear. In germline, CDR1 is SGHNT, CDR2 YYREEE (reference sequence). V was trimmed by 0 bases and J by 7 bases, leaving 11 bases between them. This CDR3 comprises 14 residues. CDR3 residues: CASSLESAGNEQFF. The CDR3 DNA is TGTGCCAGCAGCTTGGAGTCAGCCGGGAATGAGCAGTTCTTC.

V usage is TRBV5-8 and J usage is TRBJ1-1; weak D call: TRBD1 (6 bases). V was trimmed by 4 bases and J by 1 base, leaving 11 bases between them. The V gene's germline CDR1 is SGHTS and CDR2 YDEGEE. The CDR3 has 14 amino acids. CDR3 sequence: CASSRPQGNTEAFF. DNA for the CDR3: TGTGCCAGCAGCAGGCCACAGGGGAACACTGAAGCTTTCTTT.

This clone has just a few counts. The V call is TRBV28, the J call TRBJ2-2; 13 nucleotides match TRBD2. J lost 6 bases, V lost 8 bases, and 6 bases had no gene match. This CDR3 region has 15 residues. Looked up from germline, CDR1 is MDHEN and CDR2 is SYDVKM. CDR3 coding DNA: TGTGCCAGCGATGGGACTAGCGGGGCGGCCGGGGAGCTGTTTTTT. Protein: CASDGTSGAAGELFF.

The rearrangement joins TRBV6-5 to TRBJ1-1; TRBD1 might be the D (5 bases). CDR3 length: 15 residues. V shed 8 bases and J shed 0 bases, with 16 bases lying between them. CDR1 MNHEY and CDR2 SVGAGI come from the germline V gene. In DNA, the CDR3 is TGTGCCAGCGGCCGCGTAGGGGTCTTGAACACTGAAGCTTTCTTT. This sequence encodes CASGRVGVLNTEAFF.

CDR3 nucleotide sequence: TGCGCCAGCAGTGAGTCCCCGCTAGCGGGAGGCCCAATTCCTAGCACAGATACGCAGTATTTT. Residues: CASSESPLAGGPIPSTDTQYF. The genes are TRBV10-2 and TRBJ2-3, with 11 bases fitting TRBD2. V was clipped by 0 bases and J by 0 bases; unmatched bases: 14. CDR1 and CDR2 from the germline V gene are WSHSY and SAAADI. The CDR3 consists of 21 residues.

V is TRBV5-8 and J is TRBJ1-5, with a tentative D call TRBD1 (6 bases). This CDR3 contains 13 residues. V was shortened by 3 bases and J by 5 bases, with 9 bases between the two germline ends. Germline CDR1 and CDR2: SGHTS and YDEGEE. The CDR3: CASSSDRYQPQHF. CDR3 nucleotide sequence: TGTGCCAGCAGCTCGGACAGATATCAGCCCCAGCATTTT.

The chain recombines TRBV10-3 with TRBJ1-3, with D maybe TRBD1 (6 bases). The V gene lost 4 bases and the J gene lost 4 bases, with 11 bases spanning the gap. The CDR3 is 14 residues long. Germline-derived CDR1 and CDR2 are ENHRY and SYGVKD. This chain's CDR3 is CAISAGVEGNTIYF. DNA of the CDR3: TGTGCCATCAGTGCAGGGGTAGAAGGAAACACCATATATTTT.

The chain carries TRBV28 and TRBJ1-1; D is unclear. The V and J ends lost 11 bases and 0 bases respectively, with 13 bases between them. This CDR3 spans 13 amino acids. From germline, CDR1 is MDHEN and CDR2 SYDVKM. This CDR3 reads CAGSTEMNTEAFF. DNA for the CDR3: TGTGCCGGTAGTACAGAAATGAACACTGAAGCTTTCTTT.

V and J are TRBV7-2 and TRBJ2-5; D remains ambiguous. The tail of the sequence fits TRBJ2-7 better, so the J call may be wrong. Per the germline V gene, CDR1 is SGHTA and CDR2 is FQGNSA. There are 15 residues in the CDR3. CDR3 DNA sequence: TGTGCCAGCAGCTTCGACACCACCTTCTCCTACGAGCAGTACTTC. Protein: CASSFDTTFSYEQYF.

V and J are TRBV27 and TRBJ2-5, with 10 bases that match TRBD2. V trimming: 2 bases; J trimming: 5 bases; junction bases outside the gene matches: 5. Germline values: CDR1 MNHEY, CDR2 SMNVEV (reference sequence). The CDR3 sequence is 15 residues long. CDR3 in amino acids: CASSLRAGGPETQYF. The CDR3 DNA sequence: TGTGCCAGCAGTTTAAGAGCGGGAGGGCCGGAGACCCAGTACTTC.